The TCR beta chain described here comes from a study of shared clonotypes between healthy human individuals. V trimming: 3 bases; J trimming: 7 bases; junction bases outside the gene matches: 5. This CDR3 contains 15 residues. Germline lookup yields CDR1 MNHNS and CDR2 SASEGT. This clone is a singleton in its sample. The antigen is unknown. Terminally differentiated effector memory CD45RA+ cells were left out of the naive CD8 fraction, which was CD45RO-negative and positively selected for CCR7. Once extracted for a subset, genomic DNA was divided evenly among several immunoSEQ plates. Here immunoSEQ multiplex PCR was the method, and the copy in TCRdb shows in-frame clones only, minus some. The data hold approximately 810,000 clones, with 90% to 95% observed a single time. Study-wide results and limits: Owing to a small donor count, the genetic and exposure-history diversity represented was limited.

The rearrangement joins TRBV6-1 to TRBJ2-1, with 11 positions matching TRBD2. Source material: naive CD8+ T cells sorted from blood. This receptor was obtained from a man aged 30 to 39 in good health. The DNA of the CDR3 is TGTGCCAGCAGTGATAGCGGGAGGGCGGGTAATGAGCAGTTCTTC. This sequence encodes CASSDSGRAGNEQFF.